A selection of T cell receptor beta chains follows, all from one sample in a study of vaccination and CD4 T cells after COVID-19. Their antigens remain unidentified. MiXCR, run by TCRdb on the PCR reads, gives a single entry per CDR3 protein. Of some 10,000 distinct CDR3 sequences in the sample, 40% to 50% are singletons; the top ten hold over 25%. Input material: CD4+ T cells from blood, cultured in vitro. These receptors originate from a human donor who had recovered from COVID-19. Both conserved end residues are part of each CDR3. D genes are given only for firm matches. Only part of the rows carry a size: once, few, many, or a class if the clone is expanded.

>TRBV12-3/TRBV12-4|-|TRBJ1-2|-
TGTGCCAGCAGCCAGAGGGTTTATGGCTACACCTTC
CASSQRVYGYTF
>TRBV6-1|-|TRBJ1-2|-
TGTGCCAGCATAGGAGCCGCTAACTATGGCTACACCTTC
CASIGAANYGYTF
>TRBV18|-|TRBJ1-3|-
TGTGCCAGCTCACCGATGTCCCAGACCGTCTCTGGAAACACCATATATTTT
CASSPMSQTVSGNTIYF
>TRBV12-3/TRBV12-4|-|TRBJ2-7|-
TGTGCCAGCAGTTTATCCCCGGGCGAGCAGTACTTC
CASSLSPGEQYF
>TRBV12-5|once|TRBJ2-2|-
TGTGCTAGTGGTTTGCCCCGACTAGTTCGCGCCGGGGAGCTGTTTTTT
CASGLPRLVRAGELFF
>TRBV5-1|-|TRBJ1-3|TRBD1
TGCGCCAGCAGCTTGACAGGGGGCGAGTCCACCATATATTTT
CASSLTGGESTIYF
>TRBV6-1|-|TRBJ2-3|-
TGTGCCAGCAAAACGACGTGGGGAGAACCGAATACGCAGTATTTT
CASKTTWGEPNTQYF
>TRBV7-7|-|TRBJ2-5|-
TGTGCCAGCAGCTTCGGACCCCAAGAGACCCAGTACTTC
CASSFGPQETQYF
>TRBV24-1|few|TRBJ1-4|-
TGTGCCACCTTTGGGTCCCCCGCAACTAATGAAAAACTGTTTTTT
CATFGSPATNEKLFF
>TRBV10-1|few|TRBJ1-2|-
TGCGCCAGCAGTGAGGGGATAGGAGACTATGGCTACACCTTC
CASSEGIGDYGYTF
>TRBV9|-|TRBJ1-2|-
TGTGCCAGCAGCCTGGGTCCTAACTATGGCTACACCTTC
CASSLGPNYGYTF
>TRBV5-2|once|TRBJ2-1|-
TGCGCCAGCAGACACGGGCCCCGAGGGTACAATGAGCAGTTCTTC
CASRHGPRGYNEQFF
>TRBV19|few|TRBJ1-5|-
TGTGCCAGTAGACCTTCGACAGGTTCCAATCAGCCCCAGCATTTT
CASRPSTGSNQPQHF
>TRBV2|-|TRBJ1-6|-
TGTGCCAGCAAGACAGAGGGCTCACCCCTCCACTTT
CASKTEGSPLHF
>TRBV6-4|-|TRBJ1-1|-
TGTGCCAGCAGTGACCCATTTGTAGGGGGAAACACTGAAGCTTTCTTT
CASSDPFVGGNTEAFF
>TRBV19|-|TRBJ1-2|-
TGTGCTACAATGAGGGCGACCACTACTAACTATGGCTACACCTTC
CATMRATTTNYGYTF